What follows is one T cell receptor (beta chain) and its context. The target antigen is unknown. Researchers prepared the TCRbeta library using unique molecular identifiers, the study reports. TCRdb called the PCR reads again in MiXCR, with one record for every CDR3 protein. The sample gives about 420,000 distinct CDR3 sequences, 15% to 20% of which show up once; approximately 28% is in the top ten. These data belong to a study of T-cell reconstitution after alpha-beta-depleted transplantation in children. Study-wide results and limits: A year had passed since transplant, and T-cell counts and diversity by then came mostly from newly produced T cells. Several hundred rapidly expanded clones from non-depleted graft cells reportedly supplied alpha-beta T cells about two months post-transplant. Surviving recipient T cells and thymic progenitors underlay high day-60 TCRbeta diversity in some patients.

The germline V gene encodes CDR1 SNHLY and CDR2 FYNNEI. Between the trimmed V and J ends, which lost 6 bases and 0 bases, there was a span of 13 bases. The CDR3 covers 15 residues. The clonotype originates from a boy under two years old who had a stem cell transplant for Wiskott-Aldrich syndrome, so the T cells may come from the graft donor. V gene TRBV2 combines with J gene TRBJ2-3; tentative D call: TRBD1 (6 bases). This specimen was PBMCs, mostly from graft donor cells, taken 360 days after TCRalphabeta/CD19-depleted stem cell transplant. Here the CDR3 DNA reads TGTGCCAGCAGGTTCGACAGGCTCAGCACAGATACGCAGTATTTT. It translates to CASRFDRLSTDTQYF.